The 9 T cell receptor beta chains presented below share a single source sample, sequenced in a study of human T cells and chemical hapten exposure. TCRdb processed the RACE reads anew with MiXCR; each CDR3 protein has one entry. The top ten hold 5.6% of the sample, which has roughly 43,000 distinct CDR3 sequences, 3.7% seen once. The time point: healthy volunteer bleed at 6 weeks. Unfractionated whole blood was the source of the extracted total RNA. Sequencing used whole blood. All receptors come from a human donor in good health. Some clones in this sample may be carry-over from other donors' samples.

This sequence joins TRBV5-1 and TRBJ1-1; no reliable D call. Trimming cost V 5 bases and J 1 base, with 9 bases left between them. Looked up from germline, CDR1 is SGHRS and CDR2 is YFSETQ. The CDR3 spans 13 residues. DNA for the CDR3: TGCGCCAGCAGGGGTCTAGGGAACACTGAAGCTTTCTTT. The encoded protein is CASRGLGNTEAFF.

This clonotype was seen at least ten times. The V call is TRBV7-2, the J call TRBJ2-1; TRBD2 matches at 7 bases. The ends lost 3 bases at V and 9 bases at J; junction bases unmatched: 8. The CDR3 loop spans 14 amino acids. Per germline, CDR1 SGHTA and CDR2 FQGNSA. The CDR3 DNA is TGTGCCAGCAGCTTTTCCGGACTAGTGGGTGAGCAGTTCTTC. Amino acid sequence: CASSFSGLVGEQFF.

This clonotype was found a few times. V usage is TRBV19 and J usage is TRBJ1-1; D uncertain. The germline V gene has CDR1 LNHDA and CDR2 SQIVND (reference sequence). The CDR3 extends over 13 amino acids. V lost 5 bases to trimming and J lost 4 bases, with 11 bases between them. The CDR3 DNA follows: TGTGCCAGTAGTCTCGCGGACCTCACTGAAGCTTTCTTT. Translating gives CASSLADLTEAFF.

This clonotype was found a few times. This chain uses TRBV11-2 with TRBJ2-7; 9 bases are a match to TRBD1. V was clipped by 5 bases and J by 3 bases; unmatched bases: 8. Germline CDR1 is SGHAT and CDR2 is FQNNGV. The CDR3 is 15 residues long. In DNA, the CDR3 is TGTGCCAGCAGCCCTAGCGGACAGGGGATCTACGAGCAGTACTTC. Translating gives CASSPSGQGIYEQYF.

This clonotype was recorded many times. The V gene is TRBV2, the J gene TRBJ1-1; 7 nucleotides match TRBD1. The junction had 11 bases not matched to a gene; V was cut back by 11 bases and J by 2 bases. CDR1 SNHLY and CDR2 FYNNEI come from the germline V gene. The CDR3 consists of 14 residues. The DNA for the CDR3 is TGTGCCGTTTCGGGACAGACGACAAACACTGAAGCTTTCTTT. Its protein is CAVSGQTTNTEAFF.

The table lists this clonotype with many counts. The chain has TRBV6-2 or TRBV6-3 and TRBJ2-7; 12 bases align to TRBD2. Germline CDR1 and CDR2: MNHEY and SVGEGT. Trimming took 6 bases from V and 5 from J; bases not matched to a gene: 5. This CDR3 has 14 amino acids. CDR3 protein: CASSQRLAGDEQYF. For the CDR3, the DNA is TGTGCCAGCAGCCAAAGACTAGCGGGAGACGAGCAGTACTTC.

This clonotype was found many times. The chain links TRBV28 to TRBJ1-5; tentatively, D is TRBD1 (5 bases). Between the trimmed V and J ends, which lost 7 bases and 7 bases, there was a span of 20 bases. The CDR3 has 15 residues. Germline V gene data show CDR1 as MDHEN and CDR2 as SYDVKM. For the CDR3, the DNA is TGTGCCAGCAATCCAAGGGGAGGGGCCAACCAGCCCCAGCATTTT. Translated: CASNPRGGANQPQHF.

This clonotype was seen many times. The chain recombines TRBV28 with TRBJ1-1; no firm D call. Germline CDR1 MDHEN, CDR2 SYDVKM. CDR3 length: 13 amino acids. The germline V and J ends were trimmed by 3 bases and 1 base, with 6 bases remaining between them. This CDR3 is CASSFRQNTEAFF. CDR3 bases: TGTGCCAGCAGTTTCCGACAGAACACTGAAGCTTTCTTT.

This clonotype was seen repeatedly, ten times or more. The chain couples TRBV7-8 to TRBJ1-1, with D maybe TRBD1 (5 bases). From germline, CDR1 is SGHVS and CDR2 FQNEAQ. The germline V and J ends were trimmed by 4 bases and 5 bases, with 11 bases remaining between them. The CDR3 runs 13 residues. CDR3 nucleotides: TGTGCCAGCAGCTCTAGATGGGGGACTGAAGCTTTCTTT. Its translation is CASSSRWGTEAFF.